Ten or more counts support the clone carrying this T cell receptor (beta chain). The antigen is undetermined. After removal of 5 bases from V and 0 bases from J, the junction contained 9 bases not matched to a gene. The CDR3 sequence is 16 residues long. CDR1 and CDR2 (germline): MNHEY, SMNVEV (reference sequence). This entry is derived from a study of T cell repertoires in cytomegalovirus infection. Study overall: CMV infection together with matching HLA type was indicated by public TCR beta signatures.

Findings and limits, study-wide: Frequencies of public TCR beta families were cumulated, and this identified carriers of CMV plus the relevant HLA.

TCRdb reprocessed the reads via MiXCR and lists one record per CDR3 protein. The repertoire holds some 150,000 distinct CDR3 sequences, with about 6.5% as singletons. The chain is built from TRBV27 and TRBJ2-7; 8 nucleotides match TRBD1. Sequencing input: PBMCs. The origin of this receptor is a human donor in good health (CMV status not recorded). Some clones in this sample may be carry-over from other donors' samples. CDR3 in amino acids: CASSLDRAALSYEQYF. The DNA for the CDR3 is TGTGCCAGCAGTCTGGACAGGGCGGCCCTCTCCTACGAGCAGTACTTC.